The 20 T cell receptor beta chains below were found in one sample sequenced in a study of T-cell memory formation after mild COVID-19 (dated by TCRdb to 2020 to 2023). The library was made by 5' RACE. Sequencer: Illumina NovaSeq 6000. The public reads were quality trimmed at Q25 with fastp and then assembled into clones with MiXCR by TCRdb, keeping productive beta chains. Rows are unified per CDR3 protein, each entry keeping the most common DNA and genes. The sample profile shows fewer than 400,000 distinct CDR3 sequences; 16% of them were found once. Roughly a fifth of the sample belongs to the ten largest clones. The specimen sequenced was PBMCs or a T cell subset sorted from them (not recorded which). The source of these receptors is a man between 18 and 35 years old who had mild COVID-19 (a few samples of this study predate the infection). The sample titles of this study are shuffled in the database, so cell type and time point are left out; the donor was told from shared clones.

This clonotype was counted only a few times. The chain recombines TRBV2 with TRBJ1-1; D is perhaps TRBD1 (5 bases). This CDR3 is built from 13 residues. V lost 6 bases, J lost 5 bases, and 13 bases lay in between. CDR1 SNHLY and CDR2 FYNNEI come from the germline V gene. The CDR3 reads CASRVAGETEAFF. The DNA of the CDR3 is TGTGCCAGCAGAGTCGCGGGGGAGACTGAAGCTTTCTTT.

The table lists this clonotype with a few counts. CDR3 protein: CASKYGSHEQFF. The CDR3 DNA reads TGCGCCAGCAAGTACGGGAGCCATGAGCAGTTCTTC. The rearrangement links TRBV5-1 to TRBJ2-1; possibly TRBD2 for D (6 bases). CDR1 SGHRS and CDR2 YFSETQ come from the germline V gene. The CDR3 sequence is 12 residues long. The germline V and J ends were trimmed by 6 bases and 8 bases, with 12 bases remaining between them.

In this sample, this clonotype turned up a few times. The rearrangement joins TRBV28 to TRBJ2-5; D call uncertain. Trimming shortened V by 4 bases and J by 2 bases, and 8 bases separated the two germline ends. Germline assignment: CDR1 MDHEN and CDR2 SYDVKM. This CDR3 spans 13 amino acids. CDR3 DNA sequence: TGTGCCAGCAGTTATGTGGGGCAAGAGACCCAGTACTTC. Amino acids: CASSYVGQETQYF.

Only a few counts were recorded for this clonotype. In DNA form, the CDR3 reads TGTGCCAGCAGCTTGCTGCTGCGGGGGGGCGGCGAGCAGTACGTC. This sequence encodes CASSLLLRGGGEQYV. The chain couples TRBV5-6 to TRBJ2-7, with 9 bases that match TRBD2. With 1 base clipped from V and 6 bases from J, the junction kept 8 bases outside the gene matches. The CDR3 has 15 residues. In germline, CDR1 is SGHDT, CDR2 YYEEEE.

This clonotype came up many times. The V and J genes are TRBV5-1 and TRBJ2-3, with 10 nucleotides matching TRBD2. The germline V gene encodes CDR1 SGHRS and CDR2 YFSETQ. The CDR3 is 16 amino acids. V gave up 5 bases and J gave up 3 bases; unmatched junction bases: 9. The CDR3 nucleotides read TGCGCCAGCAGAAAGGAACCGGGACTAGCGACAGATACGCAGTATTTT. Protein product: CASRKEPGLATDTQYF.

This sequence joins TRBV7-3 and TRBJ1-1, with TRBD1 as a possible D gene (5 bases). Trimming shortened V by 3 bases and J by 1 base, and 9 bases separated the two germline ends. This CDR3 has 14 amino acids. CDR1 is SGHTA and CDR2 is FQGTGA in the germline V gene. The CDR3 here is CASSLGPRNTEAFF. The CDR3 DNA is TGTGCCAGCAGCTTGGGGCCGAGGAACACTGAAGCTTTCTTT.

The rearrangement uses TRBV9 and TRBJ1-6, with D possibly TRBD1 on 5 matching bases. The length of the CDR3 is 14 residues. Germline lookup yields CDR1 SGDLS and CDR2 YYNGEE. V shed 4 bases and J shed 5 bases, with 10 bases lying between them. The CDR3 is CASSYGTDNSPLHF. CDR3 in DNA: TGTGCCAGCAGCTATGGGACGGATAATTCACCCCTCCACTTT.

V usage is TRBV15 and J usage is TRBJ2-3; maybe TRBD2 (6 bases). Germline lookup yields CDR1 LNHNV and CDR2 YYDKDF (reference sequence). V was pared by 6 bases and J by 0 bases, with 13 bases between. The CDR3 is 15 residues long. The CDR3 reads CATSKSGPSTDTQYF. The CDR3 nucleotides are TGTGCCACCAGTAAGAGCGGGCCTAGCACAGATACGCAGTATTTT.

The genes are TRBV5-1 and TRBJ2-3, with D possibly TRBD2 on 7 matching bases. The germline V gene encodes CDR1 SGHRS and CDR2 YFSETQ. Trimming stripped 3 bases from V and 2 bases from J, with 19 bases between. The CDR3 is 17 residues long. The CDR3 is CASSSTGWGGATDTQYF. In DNA, the CDR3 is TGCGCCAGCAGCTCGACCGGCTGGGGGGGGGCCACAGATACGCAGTATTTT.

The chain uses TRBV15 and TRBJ1-2; TRBD1 is a possible D gene (6 bases). V lost 4 bases and J lost 9, with 12 bases in between. The length of the CDR3 is 12 residues. Looked up from germline, CDR1 is LNHNV and CDR2 is YYDKDF (reference sequence). The CDR3 is CATSKGGARYTF. In DNA form, the CDR3 reads TGTGCCACCAGCAAGGGGGGGGCCCGCTACACCTTC.

This clonotype was seen a handful of times. V is TRBV7-8 and J is TRBJ2-4; the D gene is possibly TRBD1 (6 bases). Germline CDR1 is SGHVS and CDR2 is FQNEAQ. The CDR3 runs to 15 residues. Trimming pared 5 bases from V and 4 bases from J, leaving 15 bases between. DNA for the CDR3: TGTGCCAGCAGCCAAGAGGGGGTTAGGAAAAACATTCAGTACTTC. Translation gives CASSQEGVRKNIQYF.

The V gene is TRBV7-2, the J gene TRBJ2-7; D remains ambiguous. Germline CDR1 reads SGHTA; CDR2 reads FQGNSA. V lost 1 base, J lost 7 bases, and 8 bases lay in between. The CDR3 runs 12 residues. CDR3 loop: CASSLGLAEQYF. Written as DNA, the CDR3 is TGTGCCAGCAGCTTAGGGCTGGCTGAGCAGTACTTC.

This clonotype came up a few times. This chain uses TRBV5-4 with TRBJ1-4; 10 nucleotides match TRBD1. This CDR3 is 14 amino acids long. From germline, CDR1 is SGHNT and CDR2 YYREEE (reference sequence). V was clipped by 4 bases and J by 8 bases; unmatched bases: 5. CDR3 bases: TGTGCCAGCAGCAGGGACAGGGGAGGCGAAAAACTGTTTTTT. Protein sequence: CASSRDRGGEKLFF.

The V and J genes are TRBV6-2 or TRBV6-3 and TRBJ2-5, with 11 bases matching TRBD2. Unmatched junction bases numbered 3, after V lost 6 bases and J lost 3 bases. Per germline, CDR1 MNHEY and CDR2 SVGEGT. There are 14 residues in the CDR3. The CDR3: CASRTSGVEETQYF. The CDR3 bases are TGTGCCAGCAGGACTAGCGGGGTGGAAGAGACCCAGTACTTC.

Of note for this clonotype: This may be a read error: a much more frequent sequence differs by one nucleotide. The chain uses TRBV9 and TRBJ1-1; TRBD1 aligns across 9 bases. J lost 3 bases, V lost 4 bases, and 7 bases had no gene match. The CDR3 spans 15 residues. CDR1 is SGDLS and CDR2 is YYNGEE in the germline V gene. The CDR3 loop is CASSSGTGWDTEAFF. In nucleotides, the CDR3 is TGTGCCAGCAGCTCCGGGACAGGGTGGGACACTGAAGCTTTCTTT.

This clonotype was observed a few times. The chain is built from TRBV5-5 and TRBJ2-3; 9 bases match TRBD1. The CDR3 is 18 amino acids. V lost 4 bases to trimming and J lost 1 base; unmatched junction nucleotides: 13. The germline V gene has CDR1 SGHKS and CDR2 YYEKEE (reference sequence). CDR3 region: CASSRPGTGFDGTDTQYF. CDR3 in DNA: TGTGCCAGCAGCCGTCCCGGGACAGGGTTTGACGGCACAGATACGCAGTATTTT. Combining the CDR3 with reference TRBV5-5 and TRBJ2-3 gives the whole variable domain DAGVTQSPTHLIKTRGQQVTLRCSPISGHKSVSWYQQVLGQGPQFIFQYYEKEERGRGNFPDRFSARQFPNYSSELNVNALLLGDSALYLCASSRPGTGFDGTDTQYFGPGTRLTVL.

The V gene is TRBV4-1, the J gene TRBJ2-2, with 11 nucleotides matching TRBD1. CDR3 length equals 16 residues. In germline, CDR1 is MGHRA, CDR2 YSYEKL. Trimming removed 2 bases from V and 6 bases from J; junction bases left unmatched: 5. The CDR3, as DNA: TGCGCCAGCAGCCAACCGGACAGGGGGCGTCCCGGGGAGCTGTTTTTT. Translated: CASSQPDRGRPGELFF.

This clonotype was seen a few times. V gene TRBV7-3 combines with J gene TRBJ2-1, with a possible D match to TRBD2 (5 bases). CDR1 is SGHTA and CDR2 is FQGTGA in the germline V gene. With 0 bases removed from V and 4 bases from J, the gap between germline ends came to 13 bases. The CDR3 contains 16 residues. The CDR3, as DNA: TGTGCCAGCAGCTTAACTTCGAGGGAGCGGTACAATGAGCAGTTCTTC. Its translation is CASSLTSRERYNEQFF.

The chain links TRBV7-2 to TRBJ1-2; a weak D match, TRBD1 (5 bases). CDR1 and CDR2 (germline): SGHTA, FQGNSA. The V end was cut by 0 bases, the J end by 6 bases, with 14 bases between. This CDR3 region has 15 residues. Written as DNA, the CDR3 is TGTGCCAGCAGCTTAGCGCCGGGGGGATGGGATGGCTACACCTTC. Translating gives CASSLAPGGWDGYTF.

This clonotype was counted a few times. It is unclear where the CDR3 begins or ends on the DNA, so no DNA is shown, and the CDR3 is as TCRdb lists it. The rearrangement joins TRBV12-3 or TRBV12-4 to TRBJ2-1. The CDR3 spans 13 residues, counting both ends. The CDR3 loop is CASILASDNEQFF.